This T cell receptor beta chain came from a study of cytomegalovirus exposure and HLA in healthy donors. Study conclusions and caveats: Presence/absence analyses assumed roughly uniform sequencing depth across donors, which may not hold. The classifier reportedly diagnosed cytomegalovirus status with high sensitivity and specificity.

The CDR3 has 15 residues. The trim removed 5 bases at V and 0 bases at J, leaving 5 bases unmatched. Looked up from germline, CDR1 is SGHNT and CDR2 is YYREEE (reference sequence). A remark on this clone: As yet, its antigen is unknown.

PCR used 60 Vbeta primers and 13 Jbeta primers. Profiling relied on immunoSEQ multiplex PCR, and the TCRdb table lists in-frame clones only, not all of them. The table has over 150,000 clones, 60% to 85% seen once; the top ten hold around 4.1%. The sequence derives from a woman aged 40 to 50 in good health and CMV-seronegative. The rearrangement links TRBV5-4 to TRBJ2-1, with 7 bases lining up with TRBD2. What was sequenced was PBMCs. In DNA, the CDR3 is TGTGCCAGCAGTAACGGACTAGGCTCCTACAATGAGCAGTTCTTC. Its translation is CASSNGLGSYNEQFF.